This is a list of T cell receptor beta chains from one sample in a study of CD8 T cells in Susac syndrome. TCRdb independently ran MiXCR on the immunoSEQ multiplex PCR reads; one entry per CDR3 protein. The sample yields about 210,000 distinct CDR3 sequences, about 95% seen once. The specimen was CD4+ T cells from PBMCs. Receptors originate from a human donor with multiple sclerosis. Each CDR3 is given with its conserved first and last residue. D genes are given only for firm matches. Only some rows state a clone size, as once, few, many or a class for expanded clones.

D gene: -
clone size: -
V gene: TRBV10-3
J gene: TRBJ2-3
CDR3 length: 12
CDR3 protein: CAISGHTDTQYF
CDR3 DNA: TGTGCCATCAGCGGACACACAGATACGCAGTATTTT

D gene: -
clone size: -
V gene: TRBV4-1
J gene: TRBJ2-1
CDR3 length: 16
CDR3 protein: CASSQPPGDIRNEQFF
CDR3 DNA: TGCGCCAGCAGCCAACCCCCAGGGGATATTAGGAATGAGCAGTTCTTC

D gene: TRBD2
clone size: -
V gene: TRBV3-1
J gene: TRBJ2-1
CDR3 length: 14
CDR3 protein: CASVSAGGPDEQFF
CDR3 DNA: TGTGCCAGCGTGTCAGCGGGGGGGCCGGATGAGCAGTTCTTC

D gene: -
clone size: once
V gene: TRBV28
J gene: TRBJ2-4
CDR3 length: 16
CDR3 protein: CASSSPAQGPKNIQYF
CDR3 DNA: TGTGCCAGCAGCTCCCCGGCACAGGGCCCCAAAAACATTCAGTACTTC

D gene: -
clone size: -
V gene: TRBV6-5
J gene: TRBJ2-3
CDR3 length: 12
CDR3 protein: CASSSVPDTQYF
CDR3 DNA: TGTGCCAGCAGTTCCGTCCCAGATACGCAGTATTTT

D gene: -
clone size: -
V gene: TRBV12-3/TRBV12-4
J gene: TRBJ2-6
CDR3 length: 14
CDR3 protein: CASSYSGTAGVLTF
CDR3 DNA: TGTGCCAGCAGTTACTCCGGGACAGCGGGCGTCCTGACTTTC

D gene: TRBD1
clone size: -
V gene: TRBV20-1
J gene: TRBJ2-1
CDR3 length: 11
CDR3 protein: CSAGQGSVQFF
CDR3 DNA: TGCAGTGCTGGACAGGGTTCGGTGCAGTTCTTC

D gene: -
clone size: -
V gene: TRBV15
J gene: TRBJ2-7
CDR3 length: 14
CDR3 protein: CATSRRDRAYEQYF
CDR3 DNA: TGTGCCACCAGCAGGCGGGACAGAGCGTACGAGCAGTACTTC

D gene: -
clone size: -
V gene: TRBV7-3
J gene: TRBJ2-7
CDR3 length: 12
CDR3 protein: CASSSSHGEQYF
CDR3 DNA: TGTGCCAGCAGCTCCTCACACGGCGAGCAGTACTTC

D gene: TRBD2
clone size: -
V gene: TRBV19
J gene: TRBJ2-3
CDR3 length: 16
CDR3 protein: CASSMSSGGYTDTQYF
CDR3 DNA: TGTGCCAGTAGTATGTCTAGCGGGGGATACACAGATACGCAGTATTTT

D gene: -
clone size: -
V gene: TRBV27
J gene: TRBJ2-4
CDR3 length: 20
CDR3 protein: CASSLTSPGQIFRAKNIQYF
CDR3 DNA: TGTGCCAGCAGCTTAACCTCCCCGGGGCAGATATTCCGAGCCAAAAACATTCAGTACTTC

D gene: -
clone size: -
V gene: TRBV5-1
J gene: TRBJ1-6
CDR3 length: 14
CDR3 protein: CASSLRLENSPLHF
CDR3 DNA: TGCGCCAGCAGCTTGAGGCTGGAGAATTCACCCCTCCACTTT

D gene: -
clone size: -
V gene: TRBV5-6
J gene: TRBJ2-3
CDR3 length: 12
CDR3 protein: CASSQGGHTQYF
CDR3 DNA: TGTGCCAGCAGCCAGGGGGGACATACGCAGTATTTT

D gene: -
clone size: -
V gene: TRBV2
J gene: TRBJ2-5
CDR3 length: 12
CDR3 protein: CASTASLETQYF
CDR3 DNA: TGTGCCAGCACGGCATCCCTAGAGACCCAGTACTTC

D gene: -
clone size: -
V gene: TRBV27
J gene: TRBJ1-5
CDR3 length: 16
CDR3 protein: CASSPRPPASNQPQHF
CDR3 DNA: TGTGCCAGCAGCCCTAGACCGCCGGCTAGCAATCAGCCCCAGCATTTT

D gene: TRBD1
clone size: -
V gene: TRBV12-3/TRBV12-4
J gene: TRBJ2-5
CDR3 length: 13
CDR3 protein: CASSLGTGGTQYF
CDR3 DNA: TGTGCCAGCAGCCTTGGGACAGGGGGGACCCAGTACTTC

D gene: -
clone size: -
V gene: TRBV24-1
J gene: TRBJ2-1
CDR3 length: 13
CDR3 protein: CATRGGRDDEQFF
CDR3 DNA: TGTGCCACCAGGGGGGGCAGGGACGATGAGCAGTTCTTC

D gene: TRBD1
clone size: -
V gene: TRBV12-3/TRBV12-4
J gene: TRBJ1-2
CDR3 length: 13
CDR3 protein: CASRRQGSYGYTF
CDR3 DNA: TGTGCCAGCAGGAGACAGGGGAGCTATGGCTACACCTTC

D gene: -
clone size: -
V gene: TRBV2
J gene: TRBJ1-4
CDR3 length: 13
CDR3 protein: CASGRTTNEKLFF
CDR3 DNA: TGTGCCAGCGGACGGACAACTAATGAAAAACTGTTTTTT

D gene: -
clone size: -
V gene: TRBV3-1
J gene: TRBJ2-1
CDR3 length: 12
CDR3 protein: CASSQAKGEQFF
CDR3 DNA: TGTGCCAGCAGCCAAGCGAAGGGTGAGCAGTTCTTC

D gene: -
clone size: -
V gene: TRBV12-3/TRBV12-4
J gene: TRBJ2-7
CDR3 length: 14
CDR3 protein: CASSPTGRGNEQYF
CDR3 DNA: TGTGCCAGCAGTCCCACAGGGAGAGGGAACGAGCAGTACTTC

D gene: TRBD2
clone size: -
V gene: TRBV5-1
J gene: TRBJ2-3
CDR3 length: 17
CDR3 protein: CASSLPGTSGSRDTQYF
CDR3 DNA: TGCGCCAGCAGCCTACCCGGGACTAGCGGGAGCCGCGATACGCAGTATTTT